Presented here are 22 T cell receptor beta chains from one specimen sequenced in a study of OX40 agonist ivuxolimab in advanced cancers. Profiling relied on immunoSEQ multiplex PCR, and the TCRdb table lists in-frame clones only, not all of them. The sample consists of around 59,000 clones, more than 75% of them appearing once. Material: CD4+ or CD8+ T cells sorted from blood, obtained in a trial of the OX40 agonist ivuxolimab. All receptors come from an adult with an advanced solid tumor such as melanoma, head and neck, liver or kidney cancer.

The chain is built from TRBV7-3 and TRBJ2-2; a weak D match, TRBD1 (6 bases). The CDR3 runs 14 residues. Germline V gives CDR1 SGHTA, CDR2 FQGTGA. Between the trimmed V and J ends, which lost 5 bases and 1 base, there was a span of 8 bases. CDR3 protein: CASSPDRNTGELFF. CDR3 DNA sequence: TGTGCCAGCAGCCCGGACAGGAACACCGGGGAGCTGTTTTTT.

The CDR3 spells CAWSEQPTDGYTF. CDR3 sequence (DNA): TGTGCCTGGAGTGAACAGCCCACCGATGGCTACACCTTC. The V gene is TRBV30, the J gene TRBJ1-2; no clear D gene. With 1 base removed from V and 6 bases from J, the gap between germline ends came to 12 bases. The CDR3 is made up of 13 amino acids. CDR1 and CDR2 from the germline V gene are GTSNPN and SVGIG (reference sequence). The variable domain in full, with the rest retrieved from reference TRBV30 and TRBJ1-2, is SQTIHQWPATLVQPVGSPLSLECTVEGTSNPNLYWYRQAAGRGLQLLFYSVGIGQISSEVPQNLSASRPQDRQFILSSKKLLLSDSGFYLCAWSEQPTDGYTFGSGTRLTVV.

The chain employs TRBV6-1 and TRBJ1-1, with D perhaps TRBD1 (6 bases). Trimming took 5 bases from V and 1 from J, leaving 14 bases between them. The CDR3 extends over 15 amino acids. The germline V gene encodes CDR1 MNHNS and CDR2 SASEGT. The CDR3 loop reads CASSLYRGGNTEAFF. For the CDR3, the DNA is TGTGCCAGCAGTCTCTATAGGGGGGGGAACACTGAAGCTTTCTTT.

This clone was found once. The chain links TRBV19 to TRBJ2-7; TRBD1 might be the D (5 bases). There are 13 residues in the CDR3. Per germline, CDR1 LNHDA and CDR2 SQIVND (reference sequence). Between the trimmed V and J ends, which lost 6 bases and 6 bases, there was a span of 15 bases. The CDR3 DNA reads TGTGCCAGTAGGCAGGGTAATATTGGCGAGCAGTACTTC. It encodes CASRQGNIGEQYF.

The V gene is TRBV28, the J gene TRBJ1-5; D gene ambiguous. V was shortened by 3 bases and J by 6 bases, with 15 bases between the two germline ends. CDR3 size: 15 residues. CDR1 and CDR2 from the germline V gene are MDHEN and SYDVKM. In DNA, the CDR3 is TGTGCCAGCAGTTTTATACGTGGGTCCGGTCAGCCCCAGCATTTT. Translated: CASSFIRGSGQPQHF.

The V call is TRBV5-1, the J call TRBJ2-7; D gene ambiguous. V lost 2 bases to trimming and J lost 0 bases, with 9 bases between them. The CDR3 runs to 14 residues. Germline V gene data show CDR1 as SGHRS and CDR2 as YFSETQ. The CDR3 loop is CASSFTVSSYEQYF. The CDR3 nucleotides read TGCGCCAGCAGCTTTACAGTGAGCTCCTACGAGCAGTACTTC.

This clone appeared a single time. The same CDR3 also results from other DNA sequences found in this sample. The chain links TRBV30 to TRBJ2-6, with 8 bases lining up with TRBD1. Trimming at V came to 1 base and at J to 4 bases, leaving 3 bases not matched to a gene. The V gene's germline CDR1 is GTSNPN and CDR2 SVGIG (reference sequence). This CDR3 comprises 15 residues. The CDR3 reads CAWSARGLGANVLTF. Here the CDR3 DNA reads TGTGCCTGGAGTGCCAGGGGGCTCGGGGCCAACGTCCTGACTTTC.

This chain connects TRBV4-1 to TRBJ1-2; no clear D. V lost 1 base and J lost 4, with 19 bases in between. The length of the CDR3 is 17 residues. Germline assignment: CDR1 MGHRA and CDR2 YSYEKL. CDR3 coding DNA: TGCGCCAGCAGCCAAGTAGTAGGAGCAAGATTGTCCTATGGCTACACCTTC. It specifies CASSQVVGARLSYGYTF.

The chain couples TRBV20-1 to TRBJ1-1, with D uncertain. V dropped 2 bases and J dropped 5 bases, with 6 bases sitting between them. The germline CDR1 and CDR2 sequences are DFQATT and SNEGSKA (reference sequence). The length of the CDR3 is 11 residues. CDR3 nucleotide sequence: TGCAGTGCTAGATCGGAGACTGAAGCTTTCTTT. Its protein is CSARSETEAFF.

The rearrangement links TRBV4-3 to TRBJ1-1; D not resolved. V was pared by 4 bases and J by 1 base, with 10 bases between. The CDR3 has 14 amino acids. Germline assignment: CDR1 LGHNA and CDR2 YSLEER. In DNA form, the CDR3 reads TGCGCCAGCAGCCTAGACCGGACGAACACTGAAGCTTTCTTT. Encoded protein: CASSLDRTNTEAFF.

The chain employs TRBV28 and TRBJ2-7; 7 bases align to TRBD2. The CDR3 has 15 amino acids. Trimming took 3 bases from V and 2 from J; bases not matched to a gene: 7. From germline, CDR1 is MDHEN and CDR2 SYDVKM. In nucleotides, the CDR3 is TGTGCCAGCAGTTTGGTGAGTCTAGCGGCCTACGAGCAGTACTTC. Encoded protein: CASSLVSLAAYEQYF.

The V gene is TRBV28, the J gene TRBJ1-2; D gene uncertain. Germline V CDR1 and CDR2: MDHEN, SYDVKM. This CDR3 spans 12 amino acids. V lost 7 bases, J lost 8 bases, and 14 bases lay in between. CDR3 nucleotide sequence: TGTGCCAGCAACTTTAGGGAGATAGGCTACACCTTC. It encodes CASNFREIGYTF.

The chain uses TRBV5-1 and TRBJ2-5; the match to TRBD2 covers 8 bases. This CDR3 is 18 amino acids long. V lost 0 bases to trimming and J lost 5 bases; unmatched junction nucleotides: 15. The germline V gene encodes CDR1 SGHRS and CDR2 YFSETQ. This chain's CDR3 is CASSLAELAELGRETQYF. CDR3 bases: TGCGCCAGCAGCTTGGCCGAACTAGCGGAATTAGGACGGGAGACCCAGTACTTC. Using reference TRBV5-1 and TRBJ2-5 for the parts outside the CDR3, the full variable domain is KAGVTQTPRYLIKTRGQQVTLSCSPISGHRSVSWYQQTPGQGLQFLFEYFSETQRNKGNFPGRFSGRQFSNSRSEMNVSTLELGDSALYLCASSLAELAELGRETQYFGPGTRLLVL.

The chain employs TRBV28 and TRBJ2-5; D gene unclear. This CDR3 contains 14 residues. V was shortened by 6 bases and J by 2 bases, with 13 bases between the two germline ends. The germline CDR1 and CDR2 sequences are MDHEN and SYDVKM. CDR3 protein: CASSSPWDQETQYF. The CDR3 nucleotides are TGTGCCAGCAGCAGCCCTTGGGATCAAGAGACCCAGTACTTC. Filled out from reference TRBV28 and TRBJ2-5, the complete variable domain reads DVKVTQSSRYLVKRTGEKVFLECVQDMDHENMFWYRQDPGLGLRLIYFSYDVKMKEKGDIPEGYSVSREKKERFSLILESASTNQTSMYLCASSSPWDQETQYFGPGTRLLVL.

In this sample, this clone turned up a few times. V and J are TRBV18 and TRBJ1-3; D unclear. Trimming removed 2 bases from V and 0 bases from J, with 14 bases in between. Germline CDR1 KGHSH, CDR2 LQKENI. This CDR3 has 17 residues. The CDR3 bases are TGTGCCAGCTCACCAAGTACAGACCGATCCTCTGGAAACACCATATATTTT. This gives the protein CASSPSTDRSSGNTIYF. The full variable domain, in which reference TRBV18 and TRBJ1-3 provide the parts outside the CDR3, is NAGVMQNPRHLVRRRGQEARLRCSPMKGHSHVYWYRQLPEEGLKFMVYLQKENIIDESGMPKERFSAEFPKEGPSILRIQQVVRGDSAAYFCASSPSTDRSSGNTIYFGEGSWLTVV.

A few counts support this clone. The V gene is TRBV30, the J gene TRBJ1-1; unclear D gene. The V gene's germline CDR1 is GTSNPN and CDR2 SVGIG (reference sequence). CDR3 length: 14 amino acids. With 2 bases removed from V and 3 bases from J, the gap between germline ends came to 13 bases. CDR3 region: CAWSSPRGDTEAFF. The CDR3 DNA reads TGTGCCTGGAGTTCTCCCCGGGGTGACACTGAAGCTTTCTTT.

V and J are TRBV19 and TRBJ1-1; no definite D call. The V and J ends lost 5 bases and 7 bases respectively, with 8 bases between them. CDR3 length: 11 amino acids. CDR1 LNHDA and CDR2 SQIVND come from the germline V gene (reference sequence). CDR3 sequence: CASSEYSEAFF. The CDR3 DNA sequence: TGTGCCAGTAGTGAGTACAGTGAAGCTTTCTTT.

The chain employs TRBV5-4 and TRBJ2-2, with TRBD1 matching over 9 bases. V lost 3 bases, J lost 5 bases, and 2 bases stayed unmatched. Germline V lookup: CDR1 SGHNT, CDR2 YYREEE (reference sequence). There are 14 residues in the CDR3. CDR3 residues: CASSWTGVTGELFF. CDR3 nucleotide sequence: TGTGCCAGCAGCTGGACAGGGGTTACCGGGGAGCTGTTTTTT.

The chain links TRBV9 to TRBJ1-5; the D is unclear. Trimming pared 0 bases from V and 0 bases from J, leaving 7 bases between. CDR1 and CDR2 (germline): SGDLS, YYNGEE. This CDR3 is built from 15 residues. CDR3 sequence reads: CASSVGVDSNQPQHF. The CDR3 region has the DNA TGTGCCAGCAGCGTAGGGGTAGATAGCAATCAGCCCCAGCATTTT.

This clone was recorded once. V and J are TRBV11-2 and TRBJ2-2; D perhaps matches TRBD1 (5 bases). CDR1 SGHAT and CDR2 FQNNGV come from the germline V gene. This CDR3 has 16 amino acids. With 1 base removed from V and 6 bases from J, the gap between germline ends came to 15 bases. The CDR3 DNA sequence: TGTGCCAGCAGCTTAGTTCGCCAAATAGGGGCCGGGGAGCTGTTTTTT. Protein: CASSLVRQIGAGELFF.

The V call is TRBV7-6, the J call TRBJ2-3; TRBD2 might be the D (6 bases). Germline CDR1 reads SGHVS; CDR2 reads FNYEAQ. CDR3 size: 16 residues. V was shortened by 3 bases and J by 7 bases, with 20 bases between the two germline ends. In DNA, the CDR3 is TGTGCCAGCAGCTTTATACCATGGCGGGAAGGAAATACGCAGTATTTT. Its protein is CASSFIPWREGNTQYF.

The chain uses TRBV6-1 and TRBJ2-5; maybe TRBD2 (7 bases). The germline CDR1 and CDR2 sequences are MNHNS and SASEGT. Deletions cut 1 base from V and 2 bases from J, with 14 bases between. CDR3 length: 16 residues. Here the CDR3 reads CASSEGGGLGQETQYF. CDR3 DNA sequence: TGTGCCAGCAGTGAAGGGGGGGGGCTAGGACAAGAGACCCAGTACTTC.